These 10 T cell receptor beta chains were sequenced from one sample in a study of blood T cell repertoires in COVID-19. Method: immunoSEQ multiplex PCR; TCRdb's copy keeps in-frame clones and lacks some. The table has a few hundred thousand clones, roughly 84% seen once; the top ten hold roughly 1.4%. The sample taken for sequencing was peripheral blood. The receptors come from a woman aged 40 to 55 who had recovered from COVID-19.

The chain recombines TRBV9 with TRBJ2-5; 10 bases map to TRBD2. This CDR3 comprises 19 residues. Trimming took 1 base from V and 0 from J; bases not matched to a gene: 12. Germline lookup yields CDR1 SGDLS and CDR2 YYNGEE. The CDR3 sequence: CASSVSTSGGAPYQETQYF. DNA of the CDR3: TGTGCCAGCAGCGTATCGACCAGCGGGGGGGCCCCGTACCAAGAGACCCAGTACTTC. Complete variable domain (other parts from reference TRBV9 and TRBJ2-5): DSGVTQTPKHLITATGQRVTLRCSPRSGDLSVYWYQQSLDQGLQFLIQYYNGEERAKGNILERFSAQQFPDLHSELNLSSLELGDSALYFCASSVSTSGGAPYQETQYFGPGTRLLVL.

This chain joins TRBV6-5 and TRBJ2-7; tentatively, D is TRBD2 (5 bases). The CDR3 has 12 residues. Looked up from germline, CDR1 is MNHEY and CDR2 is SVGAGI. The V end lost 11 bases, the J end lost 7 bases, and 18 bases lay between the germline ends. CDR3 nucleotide sequence: TGTGCCGGCTGGACTTCCCCGGGGGAGCAGTACTTC. Its translation is CAGWTSPGEQYF.

This chain joins TRBV11-3 and TRBJ2-3, with 9 nucleotides matching TRBD2. This CDR3 has 14 amino acids. Germline V gives CDR1 SGHNT, CDR2 YENEEA. Trimming took 8 bases from V and 7 from J; bases not matched to a gene: 10. In nucleotides, the CDR3 is TGTGCCAGCCTGCGGGTAGCGGGGGAACATACGCAGTATTTT. Its translation: CASLRVAGEHTQYF.

The chain couples TRBV6-5 to TRBJ2-7; 7 nucleotides line up with TRBD2. The CDR3 runs 14 residues. Per germline, CDR1 MNHEY and CDR2 SVGAGI. The V segment lost 2 bases and the J segment 5 bases; nucleotides outside the gene matches: 6. CDR3 in amino acids: CASSYDGGMNEQYF. CDR3 sequence (DNA): TGTGCCAGCAGTTACGACGGGGGGATGAACGAGCAGTACTTC.

The gene calls are TRBV18 and TRBJ1-2, with a tentative D call TRBD1 (6 bases). Germline V gene data show CDR1 as KGHSH and CDR2 as LQKENI. This CDR3 is 13 amino acids long. V lost 2 bases and J 6 bases, leaving 10 bases between the germline ends. Written as DNA, the CDR3 is TGTGCCAGCTCACCAAGACAGGAAGATGGCTACACCTTC. Its translation is CASSPRQEDGYTF.

The CDR3 reads CASNSYLGGEETQYF. The CDR3 DNA follows: TGTGCCAGCAACTCTTATCTAGGGGGAGAAGAGACCCAGTACTTC. This chain links TRBV19 with TRBJ2-5; D may be TRBD1 (6 bases). With 9 bases removed from V and 3 bases from J, the gap between germline ends came to 20 bases. The CDR3 is 15 residues long. The germline V gene has CDR1 LNHDA and CDR2 SQIVND (reference sequence).

This clone was seen just once. This sequence joins TRBV11-2 and TRBJ2-7; D ambiguous. This CDR3 contains 15 residues. Trimming took off 0 bases at V and 1 base at J, with 10 bases between the two ends. The V gene's germline CDR1 is SGHAT and CDR2 FQNNGV. CDR3 amino acids: CASSLDHAESYEQYF. The CDR3 DNA reads as TGTGCCAGCAGCTTAGATCATGCGGAGTCCTACGAGCAGTACTTC.

This chain links TRBV7-2 with TRBJ2-2; unclear D gene. The germline V gene has CDR1 SGHTA and CDR2 FQGNSA. Trimming removed 5 bases from V and 0 bases from J, with 16 bases in between. There are 17 residues in the CDR3. CDR3 amino acids: CASSISNPVANTGELFF. The CDR3 DNA reads TGTGCCAGCAGCATAAGTAATCCTGTAGCGAACACCGGGGAGCTGTTTTTT.

The chain uses TRBV6-1 and TRBJ2-1; 9 bases fit TRBD1. Germline V lookup: CDR1 MNHNS, CDR2 SASEGT. The ends lost 8 bases at V and 9 bases at J; junction bases unmatched: 14. The CDR3 is 15 amino acids. The CDR3 DNA is TGTGCCAGCTACGACGGGGCGGGACAGGGCAGTGAGCAGTTCTTC. It specifies CASYDGAGQGSEQFF.

V and J are TRBV5-1 and TRBJ2-3, with 12 positions matching TRBD2. Germline CDR1 reads SGHRS; CDR2 reads YFSETQ. The V and J ends lost 4 bases and 8 bases, in that order; junction bases with no gene match: 11. The CDR3 has 16 amino acids. The CDR3: CASSPQTSGGLGTQYF. The DNA of the CDR3 is TGCGCCAGCAGCCCTCAGACTAGCGGGGGCCTCGGTACGCAGTATTTT. Full variable domain (rest looked up from reference TRBV5-1 and TRBJ2-3): KAGVTQTPRYLIKTRGQQVTLSCSPISGHRSVSWYQQTPGQGLQFLFEYFSETQRNKGNFPGRFSGRQFSNSRSEMNVSTLELGDSALYLCASSPQTSGGLGTQYFGPGTRLTVL.